This is a list of T cell receptor beta chains from one sample in a study of T-cell memory formation after mild COVID-19. TCRdb re-called the 5' RACE reads with MiXCR, one entry per CDR3 protein. The data show 55,000 to 75,000 distinct CDR3 sequences, with roughly 26% seen just once and roughly 47% held by the top ten. The sequenced material came from PBMCs or a T cell subset sorted from them (not recorded which). These receptors originate from a man aged 18 to 35 who had mild COVID-19 (a few samples of this study predate the infection). Cell type and time point are not known. CDR3s include the opening cysteine and the closing phenylalanine or tryptophan. Size is omitted from some rows. Given values are once, few, many or a class for expanded clones.

V gene	clone size	J gene	CDR3 protein
TRBV6-2/TRBV6-3	.	TRBJ2-5	CASSYLTRRSPETQYF
TRBV7-2	few	TRBJ2-2	CASSLVASGGANTGELFF
TRBV29-1	.	TRBJ2-5	CSVEGTVPSETQYF
TRBV5-1	few	TRBJ2-2	CASSSAGWAGELFF
TRBV28	.	TRBJ2-1	CASRGVSDDEQFF
TRBV5-1	medium-sized	TRBJ2-3	CASSPGQTSTDTQYF
TRBV12-3/TRBV12-4	.	TRBJ2-7	CASNLGGYEQYF
TRBV4-1	.	TRBJ1-2	CASSHRSDGNYGYTF
TRBV2	.	TRBJ2-1	CASRKSGGNNNEQFF
TRBV4-3	few	TRBJ2-1	CASSQALTSGGGDEQFF
TRBV9	few	TRBJ1-1	CASSVEGGGTEAFF
TRBV6-1	few	TRBJ2-1	CASSGLGGTSGVNEQFF
TRBV5-1	few	TRBJ2-7	CASSPHGTGKYEQYF
TRBV13	few	TRBJ2-2	CASSERPLGELFF
TRBV2	.	TRBJ2-5	CASSGRGVGQETQYF
TRBV25-1	.	TRBJ2-3	CASAFTDTQYF
TRBV11-2	.	TRBJ2-2	CATSGGELFF
TRBV7-8	many	TRBJ2-1	CASSLAGSSYNEQFF
TRBV4-1	.	TRBJ1-5	CASSQDFVGNQPQHF